These T cell receptor beta chains were read from a single sample in a study of blood T cells in healthy people across ages. TCRdb used MiXCR to reprocess the 5' RACE reads, holding one entry per CDR3 protein. The data show about 780,000 distinct CDR3 sequences, with about 46% seen just once and over 15% held by the top ten. The sample comprised blood. The origin of the receptors is a man older than 75 in good health. The CDR3 runs from the conserved cysteine through the conserved F or W. Each record gives: D gene, V gene, J gene, CDR3 protein. D genes are given only for firm matches.

>.|TRBV20-1|TRBJ1-2
CSARRQGNLLEGYTF
>TRBD2|TRBV7-2|TRBJ2-5
CASSLRLAGQYF
>TRBD1|TRBV5-4|TRBJ1-2
CASSPDRAGGYTF
>.|TRBV28|TRBJ1-1
CASSFHSSMNTEAFF
>.|TRBV7-2|TRBJ2-1
CASSLEAGAHNEQFF
>.|TRBV2|TRBJ2-5
CASSEVATYQETQYF
>.|TRBV24-1|TRBJ1-1
CATSDLTEAFF
>.|TRBV20-1|.
CSARPPGQFREQYF
>.|TRBV7-3|TRBJ2-1
CASSQTPATEQFF
>.|TRBV16|TRBJ1-1
CASSQMGANTEAFF
>TRBD2|TRBV12-3/TRBV12-4|TRBJ2-2
CASSSPGPRGGRELFF
>.|TRBV6-5|TRBJ2-1
CASSYGSGYNEQFF
>.|TRBV28|TRBJ2-7
CASSLFSRGRVHEQYF
>.|TRBV15|TRBJ1-6
CATSTRWDNSPLHF
>.|TRBV30|TRBJ1-2
CAGAQSGAYGYTF
>.|TRBV3-1|TRBJ2-3
CASSLPGHGVADTQYF
>.|TRBV20-1|TRBJ2-7
CSALPGAGELEQYF
>.|TRBV7-6|TRBJ2-7
CASSFSPTSHEQYF
>TRBD2|TRBV20-1|TRBJ2-5
CSARVIAGGNRETQYF
>.|TRBV3-1|TRBJ1-5
CASSQDPIGGRNQPQHF
>.|TRBV5-1|TRBJ2-1
CASRFSDYNEQFF
>TRBD2|TRBV6-2/TRBV6-3|TRBJ2-5
CASRNLGLAGVGQETQYF
>.|TRBV9|TRBJ1-1
CASSGTEGPNTEAFF
>.|TRBV24-1|TRBJ2-7
CATSDSRTDSEQYF
>.|TRBV4-1|TRBJ1-5
CASSQDDGPGAGHQPQHF
>.|TRBV5-1|TRBJ1-3
CASSLAGHDSGNTIYF
>TRBD2|TRBV12-3/TRBV12-4|TRBJ2-7
CASSLRLAGVSYEQYF
>.|TRBV24-1|TRBJ2-4
CATSDSDARAKNIQYF
>TRBD1|TRBV7-9|TRBJ1-4
CASSSTGFNEKLFF
>.|TRBV24-1|TRBJ2-5
CATRGGTNEHQETQYF
>TRBD2|TRBV20-1|.
CSALGLAGSGEQYF
>.|TRBV2|TRBJ2-6
CASSRDPGTSGANVLTF
>TRBD1|TRBV6-2/TRBV6-3|TRBJ1-5
CASSYLTGRQPQHF
>.|TRBV10-3|TRBJ2-1
CAISDFYNEQFF
>TRBD1|TRBV12-3/TRBV12-4|.
CANSSAGTGLYEQYF
>.|TRBV27|TRBJ2-7
CASSFGGGADEQYF
>.|TRBV2|TRBJ2-2
CASSETPTGELFF
>TRBD1|TRBV6-2/TRBV6-3|TRBJ1-6
CASSPGQENSPLHF
>TRBD2|TRBV29-1|TRBJ2-1
CSSLSGRFDNEQFF
>TRBD1|TRBV20-1|TRBJ2-5
CSARGGGDRAETQYF
>.|TRBV7-2|TRBJ2-5
CASRKPGREETQYF
>.|TRBV2|TRBJ2-1
CASSEVGDLNEQFF
>.|TRBV7-2|TRBJ1-5
CASSLDRGNQPQHF
>.|TRBV12-3/TRBV12-4|TRBJ2-2
CASSLGSPRGAGELFF
>TRBD1|TRBV5-1|TRBJ1-5
CASSSRRDSSNQPQHF
>.|TRBV28|TRBJ2-7
CATQQEAYEQYF
>TRBD2|TRBV6-2/TRBV6-3|TRBJ2-1
CASNLAGPYNEQFF
>TRBD2|TRBV18|TRBJ2-3
CASSPLEASGISDTQYF
>.|TRBV29-1|TRBJ2-1
CSVDWGGVGAQFF
>.|TRBV20-1|TRBJ2-7
CSATTGTATYEQYF